Shown below are 30 T cell receptor beta chains from a single sample sequenced in a study of tumor and adjacent non-tumor tissue in lung cancer. The library came from three nested PCR rounds adapted from ARM-PCR protocols. Via MiXCR, TCRdb re-called the multiplex PCR reads, giving one row per CDR3 protein. The sample has about 85,000 distinct CDR3 sequences; around 59% are singletons. No cell sorting was done before RNA was extracted from the tissue. Sequences were obtained from lung tumor tissue. The receptors originated from a man in his 70s with non-small cell lung cancer.

Points on this clonotype: Relative to the germline gene, one junction end is altered; a read error may explain this. The CDR3 loop is CASSRNDGQETLYF. The CDR3 DNA reads as TGTGCCAGCAGCCGAAATGACGGCCAAGAGACCCTGTACTTC. The chain combines TRBV7-8 with TRBJ2-5, with D hard to call. The CDR3 totals 14 residues. Germline loops: CDR1 SGHVS, CDR2 FQNEAQ.

Of note for this clonotype: Since the CDR3 does not end with the conserved phenylalanine or tryptophan, this likely comes from a read error. The CDR3 nucleotides read TGTGCCAGCGGCCGTGTTGCCAGGAGGGAGCAGTACCTC. It yields the protein CASGRVARREQYL. The chain employs TRBV5-6 and TRBJ2-7; D is perhaps TRBD2 (5 bases). Germline CDR1 reads SGHDT; CDR2 reads YYEEEE. V lost 7 bases, J lost 7 bases, and 18 bases lay in between. There are 13 residues in the CDR3.

About this clonotype itself: An end of the junction does not agree with germline; a read error may underlie this. This chain links TRBV4-1 with TRBJ2-3, with 7 nucleotides matching TRBD1. Germline V gene sequence: CDR1 MGHRA, CDR2 YSYEKL. The CDR3 is made up of 16 amino acids. CDR3 sequence: CASRQAGLKGASEQYF. The CDR3 DNA reads as TGCGCCAGCAGGCAAGCCGGTCTCAAGGGGGCGTCTGAGCAGTATTTT.

Notes on this clonotype: The junction departs from germline at one end; a sequencing error may be responsible. The V and J genes are TRBV12-5 and TRBJ2-3; D not resolved. The CDR3 length is 15 residues. Germline-derived CDR1 and CDR2 are LGHNT and FRNRAP. CDR3 residues: CVSALAGSATNTQYF. The DNA for the CDR3 is TGTGTTAGTGCCCTGGCCGGGTCAGCCACAAATACGCAGTATTTT.

This clonotype appeared many times. The chain employs TRBV28 and TRBJ2-5; D is perhaps TRBD1 (6 bases). The germline V gene has CDR1 MDHEN and CDR2 SYDVKM. This CDR3 has 14 amino acids. The V gene lost 7 bases and the J gene lost 4 bases, with 16 bases spanning the gap. The chain's CDR3 is CASNLQGFRETQYF. The CDR3 bases are TGTGCCAGCAACTTACAGGGCTTTCGAGAGACCCAGTACTTC.

As concerns this clonotype: The junction departs from the called germline gene at one end, perhaps through a read error. The chain is built from TRBV10-3 and TRBJ2-1; D is unclear. The CDR3 has 14 residues. The germline V gene encodes CDR1 ENHRY and CDR2 SYGVKD. The DNA for the CDR3 is TGTGCCATCAGTGAGTCTGAATTCCACAATGAACAGTTCTTC. Its translation is CAISESEFHNEQFF.

To note about this clonotype: A read error may be the cause here, since a much bigger clone is one base away. The CDR3 carries no conserved terminal phenylalanine or tryptophan, so it likely arises from a read error. This sequence joins TRBV11-2 and TRBJ2-2, with TRBD2 as a possible D gene (6 bases). Germline loops: CDR1 SGHAT, CDR2 FQNNGV. The CDR3 covers 13 residues. The CDR3 protein is CASSLQGPGGLFS. The DNA for the CDR3 is TGTGCCAGCAGCTTACAGGGACCCGGGGGGCTGTTTTCT.

The genes are TRBV4-2 and TRBJ2-1; D is unresolved. The CDR3 sequence is 13 residues long. V dropped 8 bases and J dropped 8 bases, with 16 bases sitting between them. Germline lookup yields CDR1 LGHNA and CDR2 YNFKEQ. The CDR3 DNA reads as TGTGCCAGCCAAGATCGGGTTAGGGATGAGCAGTTCTTC. Residues: CASQDRVRDEQFF.

This clonotype was seen a single time. The junction does not match germline at one end; this may be a read error. The genes are TRBV20-1 and TRBJ2-7, with TRBD2 as a possible D gene (6 bases). CDR1 is DFQATT, CDR2 SNEGSKA, per germline (reference sequence). The CDR3 totals 14 residues. The CDR3 sequence is CSTIKRDSSYEQYF. DNA of the CDR3: TGCAGTACCATCAAAAGGGACTCCTCCTATGAGCAGTACTTC.

Points on this clonotype: This may stem from a read error, because a much larger clone lies one nucleotide away. The DNA for the CDR3 is TGCGCCAACAGCCAAGATGGCGGGGAGACCCAGTACTTC. This sequence encodes CANSQDGGETQYF. The rearrangement joins TRBV4-1 to TRBJ2-5; tentative D call: TRBD2 (5 bases). This CDR3 is 13 amino acids long. Germline CDR1 MGHRA, CDR2 YSYEKL.

This clonotype is medium-sized in the sample. This chain uses TRBV12-3 or TRBV12-4 with TRBJ2-7; 9 positions match TRBD1. The V segment lost 8 bases and the J segment 1 base; nucleotides outside the gene matches: 0. This CDR3 has 12 residues. The CDR3 protein is CASGTGSYEQYF. The CDR3 DNA sequence: TGTGCCAGCGGGACAGGGTCCTACGAGCAGTACTTC.

This clonotype was counted at least ten times. Since a much larger clone is just one base distant, this may be a read error. The rearrangement links TRBV11-2 to TRBJ2-1; TRBD2 matches 7 bases. CDR1 is SGHAT, CDR2 FQNNGV, per germline. The length of the CDR3 is 15 residues. The CDR3 here is CASSLPSGPYSEQFF. The CDR3 region has the DNA TGTGCCAGCAGCTTACCTAGCGGACCCTACAGTGAGCAGTTCTTC.

Only a few counts were recorded for this clonotype. Possible read error: a much larger clone is one base away. This chain links TRBV6-1 with TRBJ1-2; D gene unclear. Germline V gene data show CDR1 as MNHNS and CDR2 as SASEGT. Trimming cost V 11 bases and J 4 bases, with 20 bases left between them. CDR3 length: 14 residues. This chain's CDR3 is CAAPSPGFLYGYTF. The DNA for the CDR3 is TGTGCCGCCCCCAGTCCTGGTTTCCTCTATGGCTACACCTTC.

This clonotype was found once. Since a much larger clone is just one base distant, this may be a read error. The rearrangement uses TRBV28 and TRBJ1-3; 8 bases are shared with TRBD1. CDR3 length: 16 amino acids. Germline lookup yields CDR1 MDHEN and CDR2 SYDVKM. Losses at the gene ends were 7 bases for V and 4 bases for J; bases not matched to a gene: 12. The CDR3 DNA sequence: TGTGCCAGCATCCAGGGGGCAGGACGAACGGGAAACACCATATATTTT. Translating gives CASIQGAGRTGNTIYF.

In this sample, this clonotype turned up once. This could be a read error, since a much larger clone is one nucleotide away. V gene TRBV5-1 combines with J gene TRBJ2-7; possibly TRBD1 or TRBD2 for D (5 bases each). The J call may be incorrect, as the DNA end agrees better with TRBJ2-1. The germline CDR1 and CDR2 sequences are SGHRS and YFSETQ. The CDR3 length is 14 residues. CDR3 bases: TGCGCCAGCAGCTTGGGCGTTCCGGGGACCGAGCAGTTCTTC. This encodes CASSLGVPGTEQFF.

This clonotype was observed a few times. This sequence may be a read error, since a much larger clone differs from it by one base. As the CDR3 is not closed by the conserved phenylalanine or tryptophan, this likely results from a read error. The rearrangement joins TRBV10-2 to TRBJ2-7, with 7 positions matching TRBD1. V shed 5 bases and J 2 bases; nucleotides not matched to a gene: 6. CDR1 WSHSY and CDR2 SAAADI come from the germline V gene. The CDR3 is 14 residues long. The chain's CDR3 is CASSTGATTYEQYL. DNA for the CDR3: TGCGCCAGCAGTACAGGGGCCACGACCTACGAGCAGTACCTC.

This clonotype was found once. One junction end does not reproduce the germline sequence, and a read error may be involved. This chain connects TRBV11-1 to TRBJ2-5; D unclear. CDR1 is SGHAT and CDR2 is FQDESV in the germline V gene (reference sequence). This CDR3 region has 15 residues. The CDR3 DNA reads as TGTGCCAGCAACTTAGTTACGGCAGGCTGGGAGACCCAGTACTTC. Amino acids: CASNLVTAGWETQYF.

This clonotype appeared once. The J gene is TRBJ2-5, the V gene TRBV6-1; either TRBD1 or TRBD2 may fit D (6 bases each). Germline assignment: CDR1 MNHNS and CDR2 SASEGT. The CDR3 contains 17 residues. V dropped 6 bases and J dropped 1 base, with 21 bases sitting between them. CDR3 sequence: CASRVSAIWGAQETQYF. In DNA form, the CDR3 reads TGTGCCAGCAGAGTCTCGGCTATATGGGGGGCCCAAGAGACCCAGTACTTC.

Comments on this clonotype: Germline and junction disagree at one end, which may indicate a read error. J is TRBJ2-7 and V is TRBV5-1, with D possibly being TRBD2 (5 bases). This CDR3 is 16 amino acids long. Looked up from germline, CDR1 is SGHRS and CDR2 is YFSETQ. The CDR3 protein is CTSSQDPGMVAYEQYF. As DNA, the CDR3 is TGCACCAGCAGTCAGGACCCCGGGATGGTTGCCTACGAGCAGTACTTC.

This chain joins TRBV11-3 and TRBJ1-1; D is undetermined. Looked up from germline, CDR1 is SGHNT and CDR2 is YENEEA. CDR3 length: 15 residues. V shed 5 bases and J shed 1 base, with 14 bases lying between them. CDR3 in amino acids: CASSRSTNTNTEAFF. As DNA, the CDR3 is TGTGCCAGCAGCCGCAGCACAAATACGAACACTGAAGCTTTCTTT.

V gene TRBV6-6 combines with J gene TRBJ2-5; D assignment may be TRBD1 or TRBD2 (6 bases each). Germline lookup yields CDR1 MNHNY and CDR2 SVGAGI (reference sequence). Trimming shortened V by 7 bases and J by 5 bases, and 20 bases separated the two germline ends. The CDR3 is 15 residues long. CDR3 nucleotides: TGTGCCAGCAATACAACAGGTGTAGGGGGGGAGACCCAGTACTTC. Translation: CASNTTGVGGETQYF.

A note on this clonotype: A junction end diverges from the germline sequence, so it may reflect a read error. The gene calls are TRBV6-1 and TRBJ2-5; D call uncertain. The length of the CDR3 is 14 residues. Looked up from germline, CDR1 is MNHNS and CDR2 is SASEGT. CDR3 sequence: CASSESGLQESQYF. CDR3 coding DNA: TGTGCCAGCAGTGAATCCGGTCTACAAGAGTCCCAGTACTTC.

With respect to this clonotype: A clone one base away is much larger, so this may be a read error. The V gene is TRBV7-8, the J gene TRBJ2-7; 12 bases line up with TRBD2. V lost 1 base to trimming and J lost 5 bases; unmatched junction nucleotides: 12. CDR1 and CDR2 (germline): SGHVS, FQNEAQ. The CDR3 is 18 amino acids. CDR3 nucleotides: TGTGCCAGCAGCTTAGGGGCTAGCGGGGGGGCCGGGGTCCACGAGCAGTACTTC. It encodes CASSLGASGGAGVHEQYF.

This clonotype has at least ten counts. V usage is TRBV12-3 or TRBV12-4 and J usage is TRBJ2-1, with 10 nucleotides matching TRBD2. The V segment lost 6 bases and the J segment 2 bases; nucleotides outside the gene matches: 4. This CDR3 has 15 residues. CDR3 DNA sequence: TGTGCCAGCAGCCCCGGGACTAGCGCCTACAATGAGCAGTTCTTC. Residues: CASSPGTSAYNEQFF.

This clonotype occurred once. The junction and the germline gene differ at one end; a read error may be behind it. The chain employs TRBV12-3 or TRBV12-4 and TRBJ2-1; 8 nucleotides agree with TRBD2. This CDR3 is built from 14 residues. CDR3 residues: CASIVDGTRNEQFF. The CDR3 DNA reads TGTGCCAGCATCGTCGACGGGACTAGAAATGAGCAGTTCTTT.

The chain links TRBV11-2 to TRBJ2-7; unclear D gene. Germline V gene lookup returns CDR1 SGHAT and CDR2 FQNNGV. CDR3 length: 13 amino acids. V lost 9 bases, J lost 4 bases, and 16 bases lay in between. CDR3 sequence: CASSPGLHYEQYF. The CDR3 nucleotides are TGTGCCAGTAGCCCCGGGCTGCATTACGAGCAGTACTTC. The whole variable domain, remainder taken from reference TRBV11-2 and TRBJ2-7, is EAGVAQSPRYKIIEKRQSVAFWCNPISGHATLYWYQQILGQGPKLLIQFQNNGVVDDSQLPKDRFSAERLKGVDSTLKIQPAKLEDSAVYLCASSPGLHYEQYFGPGTRLTVT.

This clonotype turned up a few times. With a much larger clone just one base away, this may be a read error. DNA of the CDR3: TGTGTCACCAACGACGCCGGTGGGGGGGCGACCGGGGAGCTGTTTTTT. Translation gives CVTNDAGGGATGELFF. The genes are TRBV6-2 or TRBV6-3 and TRBJ2-2; possible D gene TRBD2, 7 bases. CDR1 MNHEY and CDR2 SVGEGT come from the germline V gene. This CDR3 contains 16 residues.

Points on this clonotype: Germline and junction disagree at one end, which may indicate a read error. The J gene is TRBJ1-1, the V gene TRBV5-1; the match to TRBD1 covers 8 bases. This CDR3 contains 14 residues. Per germline, CDR1 SGHRS and CDR2 YFSETQ. DNA of the CDR3: TGCGTCAGCAATTCGGACAGGGTGAACACTGAAGCTTTCTTT. Translating it yields CVSNSDRVNTEAFF.

In this sample, this clonotype turned up a few times. A junction end diverges from the germline sequence, so it may reflect a read error. The chain carries TRBV4-1 and TRBJ2-4, with 9 bases lining up with TRBD2. The germline V gene has CDR1 MGHRA and CDR2 YSYEKL. The CDR3 is 18 amino acids. The CDR3 DNA sequence: TGCGCCAGCAACTCGGGTAGCGGGGGATCTCTAGCCAAAAATATTCAGTACTTC. This encodes CASNSGSGGSLAKNIQYF.

The chain has TRBV28 and TRBJ1-4; D is undetermined. The CDR3 loop spans 17 amino acids. V dropped 5 bases and J dropped 0 bases, with 16 bases sitting between them. The germline V gene encodes CDR1 MDHEN and CDR2 SYDVKM. The CDR3 DNA sequence: TGTGCCAGCAGTCTGCTCCCGGTCAGCTCAACTAATGAAAAACTGTTTTTT. It codes for CASSLLPVSSTNEKLFF.